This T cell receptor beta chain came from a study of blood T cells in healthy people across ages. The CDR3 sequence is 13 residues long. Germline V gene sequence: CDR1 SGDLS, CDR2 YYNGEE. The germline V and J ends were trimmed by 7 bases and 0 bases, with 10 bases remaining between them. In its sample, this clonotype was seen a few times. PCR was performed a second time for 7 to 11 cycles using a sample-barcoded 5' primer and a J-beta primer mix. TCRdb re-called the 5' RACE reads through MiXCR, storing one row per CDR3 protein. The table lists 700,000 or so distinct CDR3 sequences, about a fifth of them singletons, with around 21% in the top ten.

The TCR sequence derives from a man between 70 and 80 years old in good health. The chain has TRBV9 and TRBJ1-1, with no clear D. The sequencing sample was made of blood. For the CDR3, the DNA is TGTGCCAGCCGTAAAGATATGAACACTGAAGCTTTCTTT. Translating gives CASRKDMNTEAFF.